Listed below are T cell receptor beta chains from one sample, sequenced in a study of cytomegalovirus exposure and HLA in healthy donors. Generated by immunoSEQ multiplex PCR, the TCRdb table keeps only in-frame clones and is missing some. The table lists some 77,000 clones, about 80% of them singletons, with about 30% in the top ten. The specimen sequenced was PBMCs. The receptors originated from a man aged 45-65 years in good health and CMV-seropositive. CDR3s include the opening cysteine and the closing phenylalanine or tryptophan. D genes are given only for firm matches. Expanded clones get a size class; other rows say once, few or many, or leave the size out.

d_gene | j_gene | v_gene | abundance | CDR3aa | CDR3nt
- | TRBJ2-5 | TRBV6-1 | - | CALRAAEAQYF | TGTGCCCTAAGGGCGGCGGAGGCCCAGTACTTC
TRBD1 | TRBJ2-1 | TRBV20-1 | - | CSARDYDREFF | TGCAGTGCTAGAGATTATGACAGGGAGTTCTTC
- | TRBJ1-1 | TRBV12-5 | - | CASGFSLTGNTEAFF | TGTGCTAGTGGTTTCTCCTTAACTGGGAACACTGAAGCTTTCTTT
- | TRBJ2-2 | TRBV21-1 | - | CASSKTCGSGTGELFF | TGTGCCAGCAGCAAGACGTGCGGGAGCGGGACCGGGGAGCTGTTTTTT
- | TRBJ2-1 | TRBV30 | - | CAWSPTTPYNEQFF | TGTGCCTGGAGTCCTACTACACCGTACAATGAGCAGTTCTTC
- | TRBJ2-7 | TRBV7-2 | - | CASSLGGSPSYEQYF | TGTGCCAGCAGCTTAGGTGGCTCCCCCTCCTACGAGCAGTACTTC
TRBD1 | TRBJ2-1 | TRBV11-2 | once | CASSLGGTAYNEQFF | TGTGCCAGCAGCTTAGGGGGGACAGCGTACAATGAGCAGTTCTTC
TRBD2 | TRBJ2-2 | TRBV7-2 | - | CASSSIAGNTGELFF | TGTGCCAGCAGCTCCATAGCGGGGAACACCGGGGAGCTGTTTTTT
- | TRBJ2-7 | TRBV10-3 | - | CASKTETGMSRYEQYF | TGTGCCTCCAAAACCGAAACAGGAATGAGCCGCTACGAGCAGTACTTC
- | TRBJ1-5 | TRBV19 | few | CASSPIPVGHQPQHF | TGTGCCAGTAGCCCAATTCCGGTGGGCCATCAGCCCCAGCATTTT
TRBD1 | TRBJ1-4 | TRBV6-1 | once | CASSYRTGGLKLFF | TGTGCCAGCAGTTATAGGACAGGGGGCCTGAAACTGTTTTTT
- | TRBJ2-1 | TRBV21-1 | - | CASSKTGGGNEQFF | TGTGCCAGCAGCAAGACAGGGGGGGGAAATGAGCAGTTCTTC
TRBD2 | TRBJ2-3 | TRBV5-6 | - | CASSLGLAGGSTDTQYF | TGTGCCAGCAGCTTAGGACTAGCGGGAGGATCCACAGATACGCAGTATTTT
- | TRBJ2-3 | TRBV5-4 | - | CASSSLREDTQYF | TGTGCCAGCAGCTCTTTGAGAGAAGATACGCAGTATTTT